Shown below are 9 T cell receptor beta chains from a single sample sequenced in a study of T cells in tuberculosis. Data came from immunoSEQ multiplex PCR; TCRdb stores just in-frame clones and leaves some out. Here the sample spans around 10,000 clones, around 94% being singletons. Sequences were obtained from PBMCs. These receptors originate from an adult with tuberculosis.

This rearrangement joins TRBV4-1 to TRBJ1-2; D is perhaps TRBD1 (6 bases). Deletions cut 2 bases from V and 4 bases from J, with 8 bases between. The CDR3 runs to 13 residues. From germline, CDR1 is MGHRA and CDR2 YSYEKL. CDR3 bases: TGCGCCAGCAGCCAAACAGGGTCCTATGGCTACACCTTC. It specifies CASSQTGSYGYTF.

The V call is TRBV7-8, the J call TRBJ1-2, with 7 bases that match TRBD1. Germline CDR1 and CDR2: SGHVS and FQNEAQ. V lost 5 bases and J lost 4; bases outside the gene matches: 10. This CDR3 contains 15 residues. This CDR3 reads CASSPSGQAFYGYTF. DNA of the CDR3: TGTGCCAGCAGCCCATCAGGACAGGCTTTCTATGGCTACACCTTC.

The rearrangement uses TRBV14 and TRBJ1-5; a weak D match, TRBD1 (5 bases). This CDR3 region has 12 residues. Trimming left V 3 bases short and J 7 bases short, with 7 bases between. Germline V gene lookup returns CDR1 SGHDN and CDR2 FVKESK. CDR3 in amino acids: CASSHTGQPQHF. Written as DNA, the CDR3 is TGTGCCAGCAGCCATACAGGCCAGCCCCAGCATTTT.

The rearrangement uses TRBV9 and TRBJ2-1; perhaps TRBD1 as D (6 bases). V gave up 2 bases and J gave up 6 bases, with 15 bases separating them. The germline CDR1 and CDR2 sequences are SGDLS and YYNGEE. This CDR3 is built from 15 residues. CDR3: CASSVGAAVGNEQFF. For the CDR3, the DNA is TGTGCCAGCAGCGTGGGGGCGGCGGTGGGCAATGAGCAGTTCTTC.

The CDR3 loop reads CASSQVGLADYNEQFF. The CDR3 DNA reads as TGTGCCAGCAGCCAAGTCGGGCTAGCGGATTACAATGAGCAGTTCTTC. V usage is TRBV14 and J usage is TRBJ2-1; 7 nucleotides line up with TRBD2. CDR1 SGHDN and CDR2 FVKESK come from the germline V gene. With V trimmed by 1 base and J by 4 bases, 7 bases remained unmatched. The CDR3 extends over 16 amino acids.

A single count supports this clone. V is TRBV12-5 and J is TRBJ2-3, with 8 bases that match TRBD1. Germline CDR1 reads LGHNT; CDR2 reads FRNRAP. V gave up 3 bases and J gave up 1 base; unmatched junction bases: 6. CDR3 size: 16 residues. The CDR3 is CASGFTGTGGTDTQYF. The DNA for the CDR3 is TGTGCTAGTGGTTTCACAGGGACAGGTGGCACAGATACGCAGTATTTT.

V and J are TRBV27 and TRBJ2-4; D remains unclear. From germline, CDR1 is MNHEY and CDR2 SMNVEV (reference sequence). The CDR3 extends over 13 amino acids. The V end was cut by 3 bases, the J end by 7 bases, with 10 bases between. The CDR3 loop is CASSFAVGNIQYF. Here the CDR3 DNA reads TGTGCCAGCAGTTTTGCGGTTGGCAACATTCAGTACTTC.

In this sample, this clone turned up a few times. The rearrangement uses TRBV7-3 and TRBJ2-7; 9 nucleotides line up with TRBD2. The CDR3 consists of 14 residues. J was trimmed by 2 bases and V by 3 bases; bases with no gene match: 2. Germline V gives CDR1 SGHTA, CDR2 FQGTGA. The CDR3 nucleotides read TGTGCCAGCAGCTTTAGCGGGGGTACCTACGAGCAGTACTTC. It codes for CASSFSGGTYEQYF.

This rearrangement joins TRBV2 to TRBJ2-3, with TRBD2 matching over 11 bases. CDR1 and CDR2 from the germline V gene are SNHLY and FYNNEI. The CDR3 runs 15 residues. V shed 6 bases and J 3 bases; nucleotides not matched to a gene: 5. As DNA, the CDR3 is TGTGCCAGCAGCATGATAGCGGGAGGGACAGATACGCAGTATTTT. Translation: CASSMIAGGTDTQYF.